This T cell receptor (beta chain) was found in a study of T-cell reconstitution after alpha-beta-depleted transplantation in children. Broader study findings: Roughly two months post-transplant, alpha-beta T cells reportedly originated from several hundred graft clones that had expanded.

Using unique molecular identifiers, the investigators prepared the TCRbeta library. TCRdb redid the calling of the PCR reads with MiXCR, one entry per CDR3 protein. The sample lists approximately 50,000 distinct CDR3 sequences, about 47% occurring once. A note on this clonotype: Its cognate antigen is unknown.

Germline values: CDR1 SGHTA, CDR2 FQGNSA. Trimming took 5 bases from V and 2 from J; bases not matched to a gene: 8. This CDR3 comprises 15 residues. The clonotype comes from a boy in the first two years of life with SCID, due to receive a stem cell transplant. The chain combines TRBV7-2 with TRBJ2-7, with TRBD2 matching 8 bases. The input for sequencing was peripheral blood, taken before TCRalphabeta/CD19-depleted stem cell transplant. As DNA, the CDR3 is TGTGCCAGCAGCCTAGAAGGGCGGGGGGCCTACGAGCAGTACTTC. Its translation: CASSLEGRGAYEQYF.